Following are 12 T cell receptor beta chains from one sample sequenced in a study of blood T cell repertoires in COVID-19. Produced via immunoSEQ multiplex PCR; TCRdb's table is partial and in-frame only. The sample includes 250,000 or so clones, approximately 83% of them seen just once. The source material was PBMCs or T cells enriched from blood (not recorded which). Receptor source: a woman aged 45-59 years who had recovered from COVID-19.

The chain uses TRBV23-1 and TRBJ2-3; 8 bases line up with TRBD1. TRBV23-1 is an ORF, and what it does is uncertain. J was trimmed by 2 bases and V by 6 bases; bases with no gene match: 4. This CDR3 is 14 amino acids long. Here the CDR3 reads CASSRTGLTDTQYF. CDR3 coding DNA: TGCGCCAGCAGCCGGACAGGGCTCACAGATACGCAGTATTTT.

This clone appeared once. J is TRBJ2-7 and V is TRBV2; TRBD2 matches 7 bases. V trimming: 5 bases; J trimming: 3 bases; junction bases outside the gene matches: 13. In germline, CDR1 is SNHLY, CDR2 FYNNEI. This CDR3 has 16 residues. DNA of the CDR3: TGTGCCAGCAGTCTTCCCTCTAGCGGACATGGCTACGAGCAGTACTTC. Protein product: CASSLPSSGHGYEQYF. The whole variable domain, remainder taken from reference TRBV2 and TRBJ2-7, is EPEVTQTPSHQVTQMGQEVILRCVPISNHLYFYWYRQILGQKVEFLVSFYNNEISEKSEIFDDQFSVERPDGSNFTLKIRSTKLEDSAMYFCASSLPSSGHGYEQYFGPGTRLTVT.

The chain carries TRBV28 and TRBJ1-3, with a possible D match to TRBD1 (5 bases). The CDR3 has 15 amino acids. V lost 3 bases and J lost 3, with 12 bases in between. Germline CDR1 and CDR2: MDHEN and SYDVKM. The CDR3 reads CASSFQRGVGNTIYF. The CDR3 region has the DNA TGTGCCAGCAGTTTCCAAAGGGGTGTTGGAAACACCATATATTTT.

J is TRBJ2-5 and V is TRBV7-9, with TRBD1 matching over 12 bases. The V and J ends lost 1 base and 4 bases, in that order; junction bases with no gene match: 4. The CDR3 totals 16 residues. Germline CDR1 and CDR2: SEHNR and FQNEAQ (reference sequence). CDR3 amino acids: CASSLGDRGQRETQYF. The CDR3 DNA follows: TGTGCCAGCAGCTTAGGGGACAGGGGGCAGCGAGAGACCCAGTACTTC.

The gene calls are TRBV7-9 and TRBJ2-3; D is undetermined. The germline V gene encodes CDR1 SEHNR and CDR2 FQNEAQ (reference sequence). V was pared by 5 bases and J by 6 bases, with 9 bases between. The CDR3 contains 12 residues. For the CDR3, the DNA is TGTGCCAGCAGCCCCCGTCCGGATACGCAGTATTTT. Translating it yields CASSPRPDTQYF.

The sample holds a few counts of this clone. CDR3 in DNA: TGTGCCAGCAGTCTTTGGACAGGCCCCTACGAGCAGTACTTC. Its translation: CASSLWTGPYEQYF. This chain connects TRBV27 to TRBJ2-7; 7 bases are a match to TRBD1. J was trimmed by 2 bases and V by 5 bases; bases with no gene match: 6. CDR1 and CDR2 (germline): MNHEY, SMNVEV (reference sequence). The CDR3 has 14 residues.

The chain recombines TRBV14 with TRBJ2-3; a weak D match, TRBD1 (5 bases). This CDR3 region has 15 residues. Trimming left V 6 bases short and J 4 bases short, with 17 bases between. Looked up from germline, CDR1 is SGHDN and CDR2 is FVKESK. CDR3 protein: CASSPLRASSDTQYF. Written as DNA, the CDR3 is TGTGCCAGCAGTCCCCTCAGGGCGAGTTCAGATACGCAGTATTTT.

The chain is built from TRBV28 and TRBJ1-1; a weak D match, TRBD1 (6 bases). Trimming left V 1 base short and J 6 bases short, with 18 bases between. The germline gives CDR1 MDHEN, CDR2 SYDVKM. The CDR3 extends over 16 amino acids. CDR3 DNA sequence: TGTGCCAGCAGTTTATTTGGTATGGGGGGGCTCTCTGAAGCTTTCTTT. Protein: CASSLFGMGGLSEAFF.

V gene TRBV7-9 combines with J gene TRBJ2-7, with D hard to call. CDR1 is SEHNR, CDR2 FQNEAQ, per germline (reference sequence). The CDR3 is 11 residues long. Trimming pared 5 bases from V and 3 bases from J, leaving 5 bases between. CDR3 amino acids: CASSVFYEQYF. In DNA, the CDR3 is TGTGCCAGCAGCGTCTTCTACGAGCAGTACTTC. The variable domain in full, completed from reference TRBV7-9 and TRBJ2-7, reads DTGVSQNPRHKITKRGQNVTFRCDPISEHNRLYWYRQTLGQGPEFLTYFQNEAQLEKSRLLSDRFSAERPKGSFSTLEIQRTEQGDSAMYLCASSVFYEQYFGPGTRLTVT.

This clone was recorded only once. V usage is TRBV28 and J usage is TRBJ2-3, with a weak D call TRBD1 (7 bases). This CDR3 is 17 amino acids long. V was clipped by 4 bases and J by 2 bases, with 19 bases between them. Germline assignment: CDR1 MDHEN and CDR2 SYDVKM. CDR3 bases: TGTGCCAGCAGTTCGCGGGACAGACAGCCCCACACAGATACGCAGTATTTT. It specifies CASSSRDRQPHTDTQYF.

The V and J genes are TRBV7-6 and TRBJ2-5; tentatively, D is TRBD1 (5 bases). The CDR3 is 12 amino acids. Trimming pared 5 bases from V and 7 bases from J, leaving 11 bases between. CDR1 and CDR2 from the germline V gene are SGHVS and FNYEAQ. The CDR3 spells CASSPGYGTQYF. Written as DNA, the CDR3 is TGTGCCAGCAGCCCAGGGTACGGGACCCAGTACTTC.

J is TRBJ2-7 and V is TRBV19; 8 bases fit TRBD2. Per the germline V gene, CDR1 is LNHDA and CDR2 is SQIVND (reference sequence). CDR3 length equals 16 residues. J lost 2 bases, V lost 2 bases, and 8 bases had no gene match. The chain's CDR3 is CASSIRASGLTYEQYF. CDR3 DNA sequence: TGTGCCAGTAGTATACGGGCTAGCGGGCTTACCTACGAGCAGTACTTC.